Listed below are T cell receptor beta chains from one sample, sequenced in a study of blood T cell repertoires in COVID-19. Measured with immunoSEQ multiplex PCR; TCRdb has only the in-frame clones, and not every one. This table holds 110,000 to 150,000 clones, around 80% found once. The source material was PBMCs or T cells enriched from blood (not recorded which). The receptors here all came from a young woman who had been exposed to COVID-19. CDR3s include the opening cysteine and the closing phenylalanine or tryptophan. D genes are given only for firm matches. Clone sizes are given selectively: once, few, many, or a class where the clone is expanded.

D	size	V	J	CDR3	DNA
TRBD1	-	TRBV7-9	TRBJ2-5	CASSWTGTKYQETQYF	TGTGCCAGCAGCTGGACAGGGACCAAATACCAAGAGACCCAGTACTTC
TRBD2	few	TRBV3-1/TRBV3-2	TRBJ2-3	CASSPTSGSTDTQYF	TGTGCCAGCAGCCCCACTAGCGGGAGTACAGATACGCAGTATTTT
TRBD1	-	TRBV28	TRBJ1-2	CASSLRSPGQGGGYTF	TGTGCCAGCAGTCTTCGAAGCCCGGGACAGGGGGGCGGCTACACCTTC
-	-	TRBV19	TRBJ1-2	CASSRGGAPYGYTF	TGTGCCAGTAGTAGGGGTGGGGCCCCCTATGGCTACACCTTC
TRBD2	-	TRBV27	TRBJ2-2	CASKRLFGGREAGELFF	TGTGCCAGCAAGCGTCTCTTCGGGGGGAGAGAAGCCGGGGAGCTGTTTTTT
-	-	TRBV10-1	TRBJ1-1	CASSEPGTPVAFF	TGCGCCAGCAGTGAGCCGGGGACACCGGTAGCTTTCTTT
-	-	TRBV15	TRBJ2-2	CATSRTSTGELFF	TGTGCCACCAGCAGAACAAGCACCGGGGAGCTGTTTTTT
-	-	TRBV28	TRBJ1-1	CASSLGDKFEAFF	TGTGCCAGCAGTTTAGGAGATAAATTTGAAGCTTTCTTT
TRBD1	-	TRBV5-1	TRBJ2-6	CASSDPGQSSGANVLTF	TGCGCCAGCAGCGACCCGGGACAGAGCTCTGGGGCCAACGTCCTGACTTTC
TRBD2	-	TRBV18	TRBJ2-7	CASSPPSGTVSYEQYF	TGTGCCAGCTCACCACCAAGCGGGACTGTCTCCTACGAGCAGTACTTC
-	-	TRBV19	TRBJ1-1	CASSMAGASEAFF	TGTGCCAGTAGTATGGCAGGGGCGTCTGAAGCTTTCTTT
TRBD2	-	TRBV20-1	TRBJ2-1	CSASEGRGSYNEQFF	TGCAGTGCTAGTGAGGGGAGGGGATCCTACAATGAGCAGTTCTTC
TRBD2	-	TRBV4-3	TRBJ2-5	CASSQETSGVQETQYF	TGCGCCAGCAGCCAAGAGACTAGCGGGGTTCAAGAGACCCAGTACTTC
TRBD2	once	TRBV18	TRBJ2-2	CASSQGLTGELFF	TGTGCCAGCTCACAGGGACTAACCGGGGAGCTGTTTTTT
-	few	TRBV29-1	TRBJ1-1	CSAYNTEAFF	TGCAGCGCGTATAACACTGAAGCTTTCTTT
TRBD2	-	TRBV18	TRBJ2-5	CASSSTSGGETQYF	TGTGCCAGCTCATCAACTAGCGGTGGGGAGACCCAGTACTTC
TRBD1	-	TRBV14	TRBJ2-6	CASSQVRGLGANVLTF	TGTGCCAGCAGCCAGGTTAGGGGGCTCGGGGCCAACGTCCTGACTTTC
TRBD1	-	TRBV5-4	TRBJ1-2	CASSSAGGGWDYGYTF	TGTGCCAGCAGCTCGGCAGGGGGCGGGTGGGACTATGGCTACACCTTC
-	-	TRBV18	TRBJ1-1	CASSPSRDTEAFF	TGTGCCAGCTCACCCTCTCGGGACACTGAAGCTTTCTTT
-	once	TRBV2	TRBJ1-4	CASSALQDEKLFF	TGTGCCAGCAGTGCGCTGCAGGATGAAAAACTGTTTTTT
TRBD1	few	TRBV10-3	TRBJ2-7	CAITGQERYEQYF	TGTGCCATCACTGGACAGGAGCGCTACGAGCAGTACTTC
TRBD1	-	TRBV27	TRBJ1-6	CASSSGQGGNSPLHF	TGTGCCAGCAGTTCGGGACAGGGGGGCAATTCACCCCTCCACTTT
TRBD2	-	TRBV28	TRBJ2-1	CASSFLTSGGDNEQFF	TGTGCCAGCAGTTTCTTGACTAGCGGGGGAGACAATGAGCAGTTCTTC
-	-	TRBV12-3/TRBV12-4	TRBJ1-5	CASSLNRVGPQHF	TGTGCCAGCAGCCTAAACAGGGTAGGACCCCAGCATTTT
-	-	TRBV15	TRBJ1-3	CATSGPRSGNTIYF	TGTGCCACCAGCGGGCCAAGATCTGGAAACACCATATATTTT
-	-	TRBV4-2	TRBJ1-2	CASSQDGREGGYTF	TGTGCCAGCAGCCAAGATGGCAGGGAGGGTGGCTACACCTTC
TRBD1	few	TRBV9	TRBJ2-1	CASSERGTAEGEQFF	TGTGCCAGCAGCGAGAGGGGGACAGCAGAGGGTGAGCAGTTCTTC